This section outlines one T cell receptor beta chain sequence together with its context. Its binding antigen is unknown. No clone much larger than this one lies a single base away; base qualities are absent. Healthy HIV-negative adults with no recently reported acute infections or vaccinations were included as donors. Only Caucasian adults living in Nashville, Tennessee, USA were represented among the donors. CD4+ T cells were enriched through magnetic negative selection, after which naive cells were positively selected on CD45RA and the remaining negative fraction served as the memory subset. Blood was collected by leukapheresis, and PBMCs were isolated by Ficoll-Histopaque density gradient centrifugation and then cryopreserved in liquid nitrogen vapor phase. Purity and quantity of every magnetically sorted T cell population were checked by analytical flow cytometry. Each sorted fraction had its genomic DNA isolated and then quantified by UV absorbance on a Nanodrop 2000c.

This sample stems from a study of shared clonotypes between healthy human individuals (TCRdb year 2020). Describing the broader study: Three men and a couple of women, aged 18 to 49 years, made up the cohort. Per donor, three plates each were used for CD4 naive and CD4 memory, two for CD8 naive, and one for CD8 memory. To estimate repertoire size and how much clonotypes are shared between individuals, the study performed deep sequencing of blood TCR repertoires from a few healthy adults. Different laboratories and diverse techniques were used to prepare libraries and sequence TCR repertoires, to increase sequencing depth and limit assay-specific biases. Per donor, leukapheresis produced somewhere between about 0.85 and 8.9 billion PBMCs. Overall study outcomes, separate from this receptor: When several donors were compared, the shared fraction of clonotypes was around 4.6% for naive CD4, approximately 3.3% for naive CD8, 2.3% for memory CD4, and about 0.36% for memory CD8. Even with the large sequencing depth, rarefaction of the sorted-subset datasets indicated that sequencing was incomplete. Pairwise subsampling indicated that sequencing depth was expected to affect the degree of clonotype sharing among donors. Sampling was restricted to blood, and TCR repertoires in tissue are likely to differ from TCR repertoires in blood. Estimated clonotype richness was generally larger for naive than for memory subsets. Because the study included a small number of donors, the genetic and exposure-history diversity represented was limited. Clonotypes shared by all four sorted-subset donors showed higher generation probabilities than non-shared clonotypes.

Based on the germline V gene (reference sequence), the CDR1 and CDR2 sequences are LNHDA and SQIVND. The CDR3, cysteine through phenylalanine, is 18 amino acids long. Only the CDR3 portion is preserved as DNA: 54 bases, with reading frame beginning at the first base. The germline V end is reduced by 7 bases and the J end by 4 bases; junction bases left unmatched: 15. Using the deep immunoSEQ assay, multiplex PCR amplified TCR CDR3 regions from genomic DNA. Extracted genomic DNA from each cell subset was spread evenly across all wells of several immunoSEQ 96-well plates, with each plate serving as a replicate. Each replicate PCR for sorted subsets received around 210 ng genomic DNA, equal to some 32,000 T cell genomes. Purified libraries were quantified with a Qubit 3.0 fluorometer, sized on a Bioanalyzer 2100, and re-quantified with the KAPA Library Quantification kit. Each immunoSEQ 96-well plate was sequenced on its own single-read 150-cycle Illumina NextSeq 550 flow cell. The paper's processing steps were these. Because the immunoSEQ output held only junctional sequences and lacked quality scores, the filtering could not match the filtering applied to full-length reads. Sequences were annotated with PyIR, a Python wrapper for IgBLAST v1.9, using IMGT germline references to assign V/J genes and CDR3. Reads were removed for weak V/J assignments (E-value above 1e-6), missing CDR3, stop codons, out-of-frame junctions, or ambiguous translated residues. V3J clonotypes were defined by identical inferred V gene, J gene, and CDR3 amino acid sequence. To compute the percentage overlap between repertoires, the number of shared unique clonotypes was divided by the size of the smaller repertoire. Richness of each repertoire was evaluated using RTK rarefaction, the Chao1 estimator, and Recon v2.1 estimates of unobserved clonotypes. For all TCRbeta clonotypes obtained by the gDNA method from four donors, generation probabilities were computed with OLGA. TCRdb mirrors the immuneACCESS table, restricted to in-frame sequences. Some clones are absent from its copies; in checked studies, under half trace to an unresolved V gene, and the reason for the others is unknown. That table is the source of V, J and clone size, and D and trimming were worked out from the DNA. The sample table shows 950,000 to 1,200,000 clones, and roughly 77% are seen once. The top ten clones comprise 0.89% of the sample.

This receptor was obtained from a man between 18 and 29 years old in good health. Some clones in this sample may be carry-over from other donors' samples. The sequence links TRBV19 to TRBJ2-6, with 8 middle bases fitting TRBD1. The sample was memory CD4+ T cells from PBMCs. This specimen's cell subset or site label, per the study, means: CD45RA-negative fraction. The bases read TGTGCCAGTAATCTGAGAGGCAGGGGGCAAACGGGGGCCAACGTCCTGACTTTC. It translates as CASNLRGRGQTGANVLTF.